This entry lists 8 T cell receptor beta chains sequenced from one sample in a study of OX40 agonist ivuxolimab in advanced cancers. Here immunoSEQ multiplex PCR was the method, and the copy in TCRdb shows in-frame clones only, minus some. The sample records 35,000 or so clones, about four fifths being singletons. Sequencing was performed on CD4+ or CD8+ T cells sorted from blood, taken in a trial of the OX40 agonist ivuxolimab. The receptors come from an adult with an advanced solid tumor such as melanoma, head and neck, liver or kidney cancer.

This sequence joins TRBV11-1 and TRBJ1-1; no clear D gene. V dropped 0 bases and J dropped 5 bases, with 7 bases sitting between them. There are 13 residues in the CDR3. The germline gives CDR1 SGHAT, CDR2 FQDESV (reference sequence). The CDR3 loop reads CASSLALRTEAFF. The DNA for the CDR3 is TGTGCCAGCAGCTTAGCATTGAGGACTGAAGCTTTCTTT.

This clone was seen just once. The CDR3 is CASSPGSRSSNEKLFF. The CDR3 DNA sequence: TGTGCCAGCAGCCCAGGAAGCAGGAGCTCTAATGAAAAACTGTTTTTT. The chain joins TRBV11-2 to TRBJ1-4; the D is unclear. The CDR3 runs 16 residues. The ends were cut back, 5 bases at V and 3 bases at J, with 16 bases in the middle. The germline V gene encodes CDR1 SGHAT and CDR2 FQNNGV.

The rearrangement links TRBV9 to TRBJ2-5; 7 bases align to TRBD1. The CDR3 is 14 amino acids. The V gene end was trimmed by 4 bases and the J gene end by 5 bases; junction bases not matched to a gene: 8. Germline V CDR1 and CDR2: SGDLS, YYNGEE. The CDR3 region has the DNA TGTGCCAGCAGCCTCCGACAGGGCAGGGAGACCCAGTACTTC. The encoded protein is CASSLRQGRETQYF.

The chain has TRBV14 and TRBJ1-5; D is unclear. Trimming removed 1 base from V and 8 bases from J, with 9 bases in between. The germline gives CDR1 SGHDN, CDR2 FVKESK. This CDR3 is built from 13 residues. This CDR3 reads CASSQGFGEPQHF. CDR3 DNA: TGTGCCAGCAGCCAAGGGTTTGGAGAGCCCCAGCATTTT.

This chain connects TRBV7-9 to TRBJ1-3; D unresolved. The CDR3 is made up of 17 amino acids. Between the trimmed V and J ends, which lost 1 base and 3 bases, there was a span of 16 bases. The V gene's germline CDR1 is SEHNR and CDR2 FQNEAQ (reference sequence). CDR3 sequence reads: CASSLEGEGRSGNTIYF. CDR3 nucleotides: TGTGCCAGCAGCTTAGAAGGTGAAGGGCGAAGTGGAAACACCATATATTTT. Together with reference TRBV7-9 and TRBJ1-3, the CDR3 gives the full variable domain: DTGVSQNPRHKITKRGQNVTFRCDPISEHNRLYWYRQTLGQGPEFLTYFQNEAQLEKSRLLSDRFSAERPKGSFSTLEIQRTEQGDSAMYLCASSLEGEGRSGNTIYFGEGSWLTVV.

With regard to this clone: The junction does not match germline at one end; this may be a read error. This CDR3 is CASSSLDEQFF. CDR3 in DNA: TGTGCCAGCAGCTCTTTGGATGAGCAGTTCTTC. The genes are TRBV5-3 and TRBJ2-1, with D unresolved. TRBV5-3 is an ORF, with its function uncertain. The CDR3 spans 11 residues.

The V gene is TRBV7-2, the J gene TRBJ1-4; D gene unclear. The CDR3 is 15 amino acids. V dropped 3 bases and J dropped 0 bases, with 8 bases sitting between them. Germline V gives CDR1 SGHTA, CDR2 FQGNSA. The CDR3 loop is CASSFKGATNEKLFF. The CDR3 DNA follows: TGTGCCAGCAGCTTCAAGGGAGCAACTAATGAAAAACTGTTTTTT.

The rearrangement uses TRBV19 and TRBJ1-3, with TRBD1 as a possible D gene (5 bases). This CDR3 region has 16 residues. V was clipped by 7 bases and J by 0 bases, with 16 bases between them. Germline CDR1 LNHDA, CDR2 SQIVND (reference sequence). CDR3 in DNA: TGTGCCAGTACCCCGGGCGGGGCCGGCTCTGGAAACACCATATATTTT. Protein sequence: CASTPGGAGSGNTIYF.